The sequence of this T cell receptor (beta chain) was determined in a study of blood T cells in healthy people across ages. The CDR3 totals 15 residues. From germline, CDR1 is SGHNT and CDR2 YENEEA. Trimming shortened V by 2 bases and J by 6 bases, and 13 bases separated the two germline ends. Then a second PCR, running roughly 7 to 11 cycles, was carried out with a sample-barcoded 5' primer and a J-beta primer mix. MiXCR, applied by TCRdb to the 5' RACE reads, yields one record per CDR3 protein. There are roughly 800,000 distinct CDR3 sequences in the sample; approximately 25% occur only once, and around 3.6% lies in the top ten. Sample donors were healthy Caucasian individuals that came from Russia, aged about 6 to 95. The sample also formed part of further work on T cells of mothers and their children. From that study: Samples came from three healthy Caucasian mothers and their six children. Per child, about 2.8 million TCR beta CDR3 reads were obtained, against over 10 million per mother.

The specimen was blood. The source is a boy aged 5-17 years in good health. The genes are TRBV11-3 and TRBJ2-2, with D possibly being TRBD2 (5 bases). CDR3 coding DNA: TGTGCCAGCAGCTTATCGGGGAAGGCGGCCGGGGAGCTGTTTTTT. It encodes CASSLSGKAAGELFF.